The following is a T cell receptor (beta chain) sequence with its context. No antigen is known for it. V lost 4 bases and J lost 4; bases outside the gene matches: 12. The germline V gene encodes CDR1 LGHNA and CDR2 YSLEER. The CDR3 length is 16 residues. This sample is part of a study of lymphopenia after photon versus proton radiotherapy. The study, taken as a whole, reports: Proton therapy kept repertoires fairly stable, unlike photons, which gained effector/memory cells.

Some clones are missing from TCRdb's copy, which holds only in-frame ones; the method was immunoSEQ multiplex PCR. Counted here are approximately 65,000 clones, roughly 90% occurring once; the ten biggest clones make up approximately 2.6%. The chain has TRBV4-3 and TRBJ1-1; 7 nucleotides match TRBD1. This sample comprised peripheral blood, obtained from a patient treated with photon-based radiotherapy. The source is a woman in her 70s with pancreatic cancer. The CDR3 nucleotides read TGCGCCAGCAGCCCAAGTCAACTGGCAGGGGGCACTGAAGCTTTCTTT. Residues: CASSPSQLAGGTEAFF.